The rows below give T cell receptor beta chains drawn from one sample of a study of Graves' ophthalmopathy and Graves' hyperthyroidism. Via MiXCR, TCRdb re-called the multiplex PCR reads, giving one row per CDR3 protein. Here the sample spans 350,000 or so distinct CDR3 sequences, about a sixth being singletons. The specimen sequenced was peripheral blood. Receptors originate from an adult man with Graves' ophthalmopathy. Both conserved end residues are part of each CDR3. Fields, in order: clone size, V gene, J gene, D gene, CDR3 protein, CDR3 DNA. A D gene is named only where the DNA matches it firmly. Only some rows state a clone size, as once, few, many or a class for expanded clones.

clone size: few
V gene: TRBV30
J gene: TRBJ2-7
D gene: TRBD1
CDR3 protein: CAWTRDRDYEQYF
CDR3 DNA: TGTGCCTGGACGCGTGACAGGGACTACGAGCAGTACTTC

clone size: -
V gene: TRBV24-1
J gene: TRBJ1-2
D gene: -
CDR3 protein: CASSGGSRFSGYTF
CDR3 DNA: TGTGCCAGCAGTGGGGGCAGCCGATTCTCTGGCTACACCTTC

clone size: -
V gene: TRBV12-3/TRBV12-4
J gene: TRBJ1-2
D gene: TRBD1
CDR3 protein: CASSPTGVEGYTF
CDR3 DNA: TGTGCCAGCAGCCCTACAGGGGTGGAGGGCTACACCTTC

clone size: -
V gene: TRBV7-2
J gene: TRBJ2-5
D gene: -
CDR3 protein: CASSLGGLGETQYF
CDR3 DNA: TGTGCCAGCAGCTTAGGAGGGTTGGGAGAGACCCAGTACTTC

clone size: many
V gene: TRBV28
J gene: TRBJ1-5
D gene: -
CDR3 protein: CASSPGPHNQPQHF
CDR3 DNA: TGTGCCAGCAGCCCCGGGCCCCACAATCAGCCCCAGCATTTT

clone size: many
V gene: TRBV5-1
J gene: TRBJ2-5
D gene: -
CDR3 protein: CASRQTETQYF
CDR3 DNA: TGCGCCAGCAGACAAACGGAGACCCAGTACTTC

clone size: many
V gene: TRBV12-3/TRBV12-4
J gene: TRBJ2-6
D gene: TRBD1
CDR3 protein: CATVPGTGRFAGANVLTF
CDR3 DNA: TGTGCCACCGTGCCCGGGACAGGGCGATTTGCTGGGGCCAACGTCCTGACTTTC

clone size: many
V gene: TRBV15
J gene: TRBJ2-7
D gene: TRBD2
CDR3 protein: CATSIGLAGGGIEQYF
CDR3 DNA: TGTGCCACCAGCATAGGACTAGCGGGTGGGGGGATCGAGCAGTACTTC

clone size: -
V gene: TRBV20-1
J gene: TRBJ2-5
D gene: -
CDR3 protein: CSARSAVAETQYF
CDR3 DNA: TGCAGTGCTAGAAGCGCCGTGGCGGAGACCCAGTACTTC

clone size: -
V gene: TRBV7-2
J gene: TRBJ1-1
D gene: -
CDR3 protein: CASSFAGTGAFF
CDR3 DNA: TGTGCCAGCAGCTTTGCAGGGACGGGAGCTTTCTTT

clone size: many
V gene: TRBV7-9
J gene: TRBJ1-2
D gene: -
CDR3 protein: CASSLGSGIDGYTF
CDR3 DNA: TGTGCCAGCAGCTTAGGCTCAGGGATCGACGGCTACACCTTC

clone size: many
V gene: TRBV19
J gene: TRBJ2-2
D gene: TRBD1
CDR3 protein: CASNDRAINTGELFF
CDR3 DNA: TGTGCCAGTAACGACAGGGCGATAAACACCGGGGAGCTGTTTTTT

clone size: many
V gene: TRBV6-5
J gene: TRBJ2-7
D gene: -
CDR3 protein: CASSRSRDSRSRLSYEQYF
CDR3 DNA: TGTGCCAGCAGTCGCTCGCGGGACTCCCGGTCAAGGCTCTCCTACGAGCAGTACTTC

clone size: many
V gene: TRBV6-1
J gene: TRBJ2-7
D gene: -
CDR3 protein: CASSPAGQSSYEQYF
CDR3 DNA: TGTGCCAGCAGCCCGGCGGGACAGAGCTCCTACGAGCAGTACTTC

clone size: many
V gene: TRBV5-1
J gene: TRBJ2-2
D gene: TRBD2
CDR3 protein: CASSLRASGTIGTGELFF
CDR3 DNA: TGCGCCAGCAGCTTGAGGGCTAGCGGGACCATAGGGACCGGGGAGCTGTTTTTT

clone size: many
V gene: TRBV7-8
J gene: TRBJ2-2
D gene: TRBD1
CDR3 protein: CASSPPRTGGAGSGELFF
CDR3 DNA: TGTGCCAGCAGCCCCCCGCGGACAGGGGGGGCGGGCTCCGGGGAGCTGTTTTTT

clone size: -
V gene: TRBV6-2/TRBV6-3
J gene: TRBJ2-7
D gene: -
CDR3 protein: CASSYRYRDYEQYF
CDR3 DNA: TGTGCCAGCAGTTATCGATACAGGGACTACGAGCAGTACTTC

clone size: many
V gene: TRBV27
J gene: TRBJ2-2
D gene: TRBD1
CDR3 protein: CASSRTGGAGFTGELFF
CDR3 DNA: TGTGCCAGCAGTCGTACAGGGGGCGCCGGATTCACCGGGGAGCTGTTTTTT

clone size: few
V gene: TRBV30
J gene: TRBJ1-3
D gene: -
CDR3 protein: CAWTASGNTIYF
CDR3 DNA: TGTGCCTGGACGGCCTCTGGAAACACCATATATTTT

clone size: many
V gene: TRBV12-3/TRBV12-4
J gene: TRBJ1-5
D gene: -
CDR3 protein: CASSLTTNQPQHF
CDR3 DNA: TGTGCCAGCAGCCTAACAACGAATCAGCCCCAGCATTTT

clone size: -
V gene: TRBV18
J gene: TRBJ2-2
D gene: -
CDR3 protein: CASSPVGTGELFF
CDR3 DNA: TGTGCCAGCTCACCAGTGGGGACCGGGGAGCTGTTTTTT

clone size: many
V gene: TRBV6-1
J gene: TRBJ2-5
D gene: TRBD2
CDR3 protein: CASSGLKTSGSFRETQYF
CDR3 DNA: TGTGCCAGCAGTGGCCTGAAAACTAGCGGGAGTTTTCGAGAGACCCAGTACTTC

clone size: many
V gene: TRBV6-1
J gene: TRBJ2-7
D gene: -
CDR3 protein: CASSAGYSYEQYF
CDR3 DNA: TGTGCCAGCAGTGCAGGGTACTCCTACGAGCAGTACTTC

clone size: many
V gene: TRBV19
J gene: TRBJ1-2
D gene: TRBD1
CDR3 protein: CASRRTGGANYGYTF
CDR3 DNA: TGTGCCAGTAGGAGAACAGGGGGCGCTAACTATGGCTACACCTTC

clone size: many
V gene: TRBV6-1
J gene: TRBJ2-2
D gene: -
CDR3 protein: CASSRVWGGTGELFF
CDR3 DNA: TGTGCCAGCAGCCGGGTTTGGGGCGGCACCGGGGAGCTGTTTTTT

clone size: -
V gene: TRBV2
J gene: TRBJ2-4
D gene: -
CDR3 protein: CASRGNRGNIQYF
CDR3 DNA: TGTGCCAGCAGGGGAAACCGGGGAAACATTCAGTACTTC

clone size: -
V gene: TRBV9
J gene: TRBJ2-3
D gene: TRBD2
CDR3 protein: CASTGLAGTTDTQYF
CDR3 DNA: TGTGCCAGCACGGGACTAGCGGGGACCACAGATACGCAGTATTTT

clone size: many
V gene: TRBV15
J gene: TRBJ1-5
D gene: -
CDR3 protein: CATSPVLSNQPQHF
CDR3 DNA: TGTGCCACCAGCCCCGTCCTTAGCAATCAGCCCCAGCATTTT

clone size: many
V gene: TRBV4-2
J gene: TRBJ1-1
D gene: -
CDR3 protein: CASSQGYMNTEAFF
CDR3 DNA: TGTGCCAGCAGCCAAGGTTATATGAACACTGAAGCTTTCTTT

clone size: many
V gene: TRBV28
J gene: TRBJ2-7
D gene: -
CDR3 protein: CASSSLPRATTYEQYF
CDR3 DNA: TGTGCCAGCAGTTCCCTCCCCAGGGCAACGACCTACGAGCAGTACTTC

clone size: -
V gene: TRBV5-6
J gene: TRBJ1-6
D gene: -
CDR3 protein: CASTASNFSPLHF
CDR3 DNA: TGTGCCAGCACGGCCTCCAACTTCTCACCCCTCCACTTT

clone size: many
V gene: TRBV12-3/TRBV12-4
J gene: TRBJ2-7
D gene: -
CDR3 protein: CASSSRPVSSYEQYF
CDR3 DNA: TGTGCCAGCAGTTCCAGGCCGGTAAGCTCCTACGAGCAGTACTTC

clone size: many
V gene: TRBV2
J gene: TRBJ1-6
D gene: -
CDR3 protein: CASSVNPSRLSPLHF
CDR3 DNA: TGTGCCAGCAGTGTGAACCCCTCCCGCCTATCACCCCTCCACTTT

clone size: few
V gene: TRBV6-2/TRBV6-3
J gene: TRBJ2-7
D gene: -
CDR3 protein: CASSYRGGGNEQYF
CDR3 DNA: TGTGCCAGCAGTTACAGGGGAGGAGGCAACGAGCAGTACTTC

clone size: many
V gene: TRBV6-2/TRBV6-3
J gene: TRBJ2-2
D gene: TRBD1
CDR3 protein: CASSRDRVAGELFF
CDR3 DNA: TGTGCCAGCAGTCGGGACAGGGTGGCCGGGGAGCTGTTTTTT

clone size: many
V gene: TRBV3-1
J gene: TRBJ1-5
D gene: -
CDR3 protein: CASSQGGSQSQHF
CDR3 DNA: TGTGCCAGCAGCCAAGGGGGCTCCCAGTCCCAGCATTTT

clone size: many
V gene: TRBV7-8
J gene: TRBJ1-5
D gene: TRBD1
CDR3 protein: CASSSDRAGQPQHF
CDR3 DNA: TGTGCCAGCAGCTCCGACAGGGCCGGTCAGCCCCAGCATTTT

clone size: -
V gene: TRBV3-1
J gene: TRBJ1-5
D gene: -
CDR3 protein: CASSQDGQGDEPQHF
CDR3 DNA: TGTGCCAGCAGCCAAGATGGTCAGGGAGATGAGCCCCAGCATTTT

clone size: many
V gene: TRBV27
J gene: TRBJ1-5
D gene: TRBD1
CDR3 protein: CASSPRGSQQPQHF
CDR3 DNA: TGTGCCAGCAGTCCCAGGGGGTCGCAGCAGCCCCAGCATTTT

clone size: -
V gene: TRBV7-2
J gene: TRBJ2-5
D gene: -
CDR3 protein: CASRPGVQETQYF
CDR3 DNA: TGTGCCAGCAGACCAGGGGTACAAGAGACCCAGTACTTC

clone size: many
V gene: TRBV4-2
J gene: TRBJ2-5
D gene: TRBD2
CDR3 protein: CASSQAVGGSGAETQYF
CDR3 DNA: TGTGCCAGCAGCCAAGCGGTCGGGGGGAGCGGGGCAGAGACCCAGTACTTC

clone size: many
V gene: TRBV12-3/TRBV12-4
J gene: TRBJ1-2
D gene: -
CDR3 protein: CASSLGTTSANYGYTF
CDR3 DNA: TGTGCCAGCAGTTTAGGGACAACTTCTGCTAACTATGGCTACACCTTC

clone size: many
V gene: TRBV7-2
J gene: TRBJ2-5
D gene: TRBD1
CDR3 protein: CASSPGTVLTETQYF
CDR3 DNA: TGTGCCAGCAGCCCGGGGACAGTCCTCACGGAGACCCAGTACTTC

clone size: many
V gene: TRBV30
J gene: TRBJ2-7
D gene: -
CDR3 protein: CAWSSGGVEQYF
CDR3 DNA: TGTGCCTGGAGCAGCGGAGGAGTGGAGCAGTACTTC

clone size: many
V gene: TRBV10-3
J gene: TRBJ1-2
D gene: -
CDR3 protein: CAISETGGDSNYGYTF
CDR3 DNA: TGTGCCATCAGTGAGACGGGGGGAGACTCTAACTATGGCTACACCTTC

clone size: many
V gene: TRBV11-2
J gene: TRBJ2-2
D gene: TRBD2
CDR3 protein: CASSPRGVANTGELFF
CDR3 DNA: TGTGCCAGCAGCCCACGGGGGGTCGCGAACACCGGGGAGCTGTTTTTT

clone size: -
V gene: TRBV3-1
J gene: TRBJ2-7
D gene: TRBD2
CDR3 protein: CASSLNSGGEQYF
CDR3 DNA: TGTGCCAGCAGTCTCAATTCGGGGGGTGAGCAGTACTTC

clone size: -
V gene: TRBV29-1
J gene: TRBJ2-7
D gene: -
CDR3 protein: CSVVPNWSYEQYF
CDR3 DNA: TGCAGCGTTGTGCCCAACTGGAGTTACGAGCAGTACTTC

clone size: many
V gene: TRBV7-6
J gene: TRBJ2-2
D gene: TRBD2
CDR3 protein: CASSLLAGSTGELFF
CDR3 DNA: TGTGCCAGCAGCCTTCTAGCGGGCAGCACCGGGGAGCTGTTTTTT

clone size: many
V gene: TRBV6-2/TRBV6-3
J gene: TRBJ1-1
D gene: -
CDR3 protein: CASSNPGREAFF
CDR3 DNA: TGTGCCAGCAGTAACCCGGGACGGGAAGCTTTCTTT

clone size: many
V gene: TRBV5-1
J gene: TRBJ1-1
D gene: TRBD1
CDR3 protein: CASSLTGVNTEAFF
CDR3 DNA: TGCGCCAGCAGCTTGACAGGGGTGAACACTGAAGCTTTCTTT

clone size: many
V gene: TRBV5-1
J gene: TRBJ1-1
D gene: -
CDR3 protein: CASSLQGIENTEAFF
CDR3 DNA: TGCGCCAGCAGCTTACAGGGAATAGAGAACACTGAAGCTTTCTTT

clone size: many
V gene: TRBV5-4
J gene: TRBJ2-5
D gene: TRBD2
CDR3 protein: CASSSGLAETQETQYF
CDR3 DNA: TGTGCCAGCAGCTCCGGACTAGCGGAGACCCAAGAGACCCAGTACTTC

clone size: many
V gene: TRBV7-2
J gene: TRBJ2-5
D gene: TRBD2
CDR3 protein: CASSFSPGLADNLHQETQYF
CDR3 DNA: TGTGCCAGCAGCTTTTCTCCGGGACTAGCGGATAACCTCCATCAAGAGACCCAGTACTTC

clone size: many
V gene: TRBV7-3
J gene: TRBJ2-7
D gene: TRBD1
CDR3 protein: CASSLTGQGTDEQYF
CDR3 DNA: TGTGCCAGCAGCTTAACGGGACAGGGGACCGACGAGCAGTACTTC

clone size: many
V gene: TRBV6-1
J gene: TRBJ1-6
D gene: TRBD1
CDR3 protein: CASSRDRELSNSPLHF
CDR3 DNA: TGTGCCAGCAGTAGAGACAGGGAATTATCCAATTCACCCCTCCACTTT

clone size: -
V gene: TRBV19
J gene: TRBJ1-5
D gene: -
CDR3 protein: CASSKLRVPQPQHF
CDR3 DNA: TGTGCCAGTAGTAAACTCAGGGTCCCTCAGCCCCAGCATTTT

clone size: many
V gene: TRBV29-1
J gene: TRBJ1-1
D gene: -
CDR3 protein: CSVGSGLQMNTEAFF
CDR3 DNA: TGCAGCGTTGGATCTGGGCTTCAAATGAACACTGAAGCTTTCTTT

clone size: -
V gene: TRBV12-3/TRBV12-4
J gene: TRBJ1-2
D gene: -
CDR3 protein: CASSLSSPSFYGYTF
CDR3 DNA: TGTGCCAGCAGTTTGTCCAGCCCCAGCTTCTATGGCTACACCTTC

clone size: many
V gene: TRBV29-1
J gene: TRBJ1-1
D gene: -
CDR3 protein: CSVENRSPTEAFF
CDR3 DNA: TGCAGCGTTGAGAACAGGTCGCCGACTGAAGCTTTCTTT